This entry concerns a single TCR beta chain. There is no known antigen for this receptor. Base quality data are lacking; no much larger clone is found one base away. This entry belongs to a study of STAT3 mutations in large granular lymphocyte leukemia (dated by TCRdb to between 2019 and 2020). For context, the study as a whole: Roughly half of the T-LGLL patients who were sequenced longitudinally carried canonical activating STAT3 mutations. Over half of the T-LGLL patients were given one or more immunosuppressive therapy regimens, and around two fifths of the treated patients had a hematologic response. Serial deep sequencing of TCRbeta CDR3 and STAT3 was performed in patients with T-cell large granular lymphocyte leukemia to reconstruct clonal hierarchy and dynamics. From an initial cohort of 200 to 250 LGL patients, under 20 representative T-LGLL cases were chosen for longitudinal sequencing of TCRbeta and STAT3. As controls within the study, a couple of patients with natural killer LGL leukemia were also sequenced longitudinally. For each patient, sequencing was performed at an average of around 4 time points, with a range of 2 to 8 samplings. General findings and caveats noted by the study authors: In 6 of 18 patients, TCR clonotype switching occurred after therapy, and every newly emerging clone was STAT3 wild type. Because no samples were available when a clone first appeared, clonal expansion was inferred from samplings taken at other points. Since codominant clonotypes persisted in some patients, a small but highly pathogenic clone may have gone undetected. Every T-LGLL patient showed at least one immunodominant TCRbeta clonotype, and about half showed multiple immunodominant subclonotypes. The linking of therapy response to changes in TCR clonal burden was complicated by variable intervals between samplings and differing treatment regimens. Several patients had a dominant TCR clone burden greater than the STAT3 mutant burden, which suggests that the STAT3 mutation arose secondarily within a clone that had already expanded.

An Illumina MiSeq was used to sequence the TCRbeta libraries, yielding an average of approximately 40,000 productive templates per sample. Multiplex PCR amplification was used to generate TCRbeta CDR3 libraries with the immunoSEQ assay. From the authors' description of their analysis: Repertoire diversity was calculated as previously defined, with values near 0 taken to indicate extremely monoclonal samples. What TCRdb holds here is the immuneACCESS table cut down to in-frame rearrangements. Part of the clones is not present; checked against another copy, under half of the missing clones reflect an unresolved V gene, and the others are unexplained. The D gene and trimming were derived from the DNA, and the V and J assignments and clone size from that table. The sample includes 15,000 to 18,000 clones, with about 93% observed a single time. The ten largest clones take up 8.7% of the sample. The same DNA, extracted from blood mononuclear cells, served for both the TCR sequencing and the STAT3 sequencing.

The V and J ends are trimmed by 0 bases and 3 bases, leaving 15 bases between them. Via the germline V gene, CDR1 is SGHRS and CDR2 YFSETQ. Measured from the cysteine to the phenylalanine, the CDR3 is 16 residues long. Only the CDR3 DNA stays, 48 bases, in frame from base 1. The sample consisted of peripheral blood mononuclear cells. This sequence uses TRBV5-1 and TRBJ1-1; possibly the D gene is TRBD1, per 6 matching bases. This clonotype was sampled from a woman in her forties or fifties with T-cell large granular lymphocyte leukemia. Some clones in this sample may be carry-over from other donors' samples. The age is the age at diagnosis. The sequence in DNA is TGCGCCAGCAGCTTGGGGCAGGGGCTAGTGGACACTGAAGCTTTCTTT. This encodes CASSLGQGLVDTEAFF.